The present T cell receptor (beta chain) was sequenced within a study of monozygotic twins with inflammatory bowel disease. No DNA is given; TCRdb re-called the 5' RACE reads and lists each CDR3 protein once. The repertoire shows approximately 120,000 distinct CDR3 sequences; the top ten hold roughly an eighth. Findings and caveats of the study: Patient repertoires may carry noise from differing immunosuppressive treatments. Relative clonotype sharing with others was diminished in IBD patients versus healthy twins, particularly with disease activity.

The CDR3 totals 15 residues. From germline, CDR1 is LGHDT and CDR2 YNNKEL (reference sequence). About this clonotype: Its specificity is not known.

Material: blood. The chain combines TRBV3-1 with TRBJ2-7; TCRdb's D gene call, TRBD1, goes unchecked for lack of DNA. The source of this sequence is a human donor with ulcerative colitis or Crohn's disease, or a healthy co-twin of an affected twin (not recorded which). CDR3 residues: CASSQVGGFGHEQYF.